Described below is a single T cell receptor (beta chain) sequence and its context. In the authors' workflow: Counts of nucleated cells, estimated from reference gene primer amplification, were obtained. TCRdb keeps only in-frame clones here, not all; method: immunoSEQ multiplex PCR. Clone size and the V and J calls come from that table; the DNA yielded D and trimming. Here the sample spans 9,500 to 15,000 clones, roughly four fifths being singletons. The data derive from a study of blood T cell repertoires in COVID-19. Turning to the study itself: From the United States, Italy and Spain came samples of acute and convalescent COVID-19. PBMCs, B-cell-depleted T cells, or T cells were the source of the cDNA or gDNA that made up the material.

This CDR3 is built from 13 residues. V lost 6 bases and J 5 bases, leaving 8 bases between the germline ends. Germline values: CDR1 MNHEY, CDR2 SVGAGI. V and J are TRBV6-5 and TRBJ1-6, with D possibly matching TRBD1 (5 bases). The sequenced sample was peripheral blood. This TCR derives from a woman aged 55 to 70 with acute or convalescent COVID-19. This CDR3 is CASRQENNSPLHF. CDR3 coding DNA: TGTGCCAGCAGACAGGAGAATAATTCACCCCTCCACTTT.